This T cell receptor (beta chain) derives from a study of vaccination and CD4 T cells after COVID-19. Once obtained from cultured CD4+ T cells, the DNA was sequenced using the Oncomine TCR Beta short-read assay. TCRdb re-called the PCR reads with MiXCR, one entry per CDR3 protein. This table has some 20,000 distinct CDR3 sequences, approximately 31% appearing once. Treatment given: approximately 10-day PBMC culture with coronavirus spike peptide pools or control peptides (ViraFEST assay). As regards this clonotype: Its antigen is currently unknown.

The germline V gene has CDR1 SGHTA and CDR2 FQGNSA. Deletions cut 1 base from V and 2 bases from J, with 8 bases between. CDR3 length: 14 residues. The sample taken for sequencing was cultured CD4+ T cells from blood. The sequence was collected from a human donor with COVID-19. V and J are TRBV7-2 and TRBJ1-2; D uncertain. The CDR3 DNA reads TGTGCCAGCAGCTTAGATGGGTGGAACTATGGCTACACCTTC. Residues: CASSLDGWNYGYTF. The whole variable domain, filled in from reference TRBV7-2 and TRBJ1-2, reads GAGVSQSPSNKVTEKGKDVELRCDPISGHTALYWYRQSLGQGLEFLIYFQGNSAPDKSGLPSDRFSAERTGGSVSTLTIQRTQQEDSAVYLCASSLDGWNYGYTFGSGTRLTVV.